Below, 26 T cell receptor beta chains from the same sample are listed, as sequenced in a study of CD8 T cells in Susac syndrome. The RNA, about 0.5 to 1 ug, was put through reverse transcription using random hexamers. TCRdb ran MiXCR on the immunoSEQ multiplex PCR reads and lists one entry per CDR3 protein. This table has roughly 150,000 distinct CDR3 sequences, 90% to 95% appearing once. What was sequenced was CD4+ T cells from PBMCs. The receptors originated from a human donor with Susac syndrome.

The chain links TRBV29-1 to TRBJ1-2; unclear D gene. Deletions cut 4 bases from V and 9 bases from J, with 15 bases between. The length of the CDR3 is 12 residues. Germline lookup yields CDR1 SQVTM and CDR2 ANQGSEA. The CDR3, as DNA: TGCAGCGTTGGGGGAGCGCTCAGTAGCTACACCTTC. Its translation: CSVGGALSSYTF.

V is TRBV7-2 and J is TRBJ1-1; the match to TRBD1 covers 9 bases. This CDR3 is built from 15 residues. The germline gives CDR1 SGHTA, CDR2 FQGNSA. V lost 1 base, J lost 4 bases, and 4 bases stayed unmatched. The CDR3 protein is CASSLGGTGPTEAFF. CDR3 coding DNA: TGTGCCAGCAGCTTAGGAGGGACAGGGCCCACTGAAGCTTTCTTT.

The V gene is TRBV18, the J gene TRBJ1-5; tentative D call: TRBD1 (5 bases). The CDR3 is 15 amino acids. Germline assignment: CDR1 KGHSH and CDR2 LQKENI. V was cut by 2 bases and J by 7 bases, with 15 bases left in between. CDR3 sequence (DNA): TGTGCCAGCTCACCAACGGGGGACGGCGTCCAGCCCCAGCATTTT. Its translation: CASSPTGDGVQPQHF.

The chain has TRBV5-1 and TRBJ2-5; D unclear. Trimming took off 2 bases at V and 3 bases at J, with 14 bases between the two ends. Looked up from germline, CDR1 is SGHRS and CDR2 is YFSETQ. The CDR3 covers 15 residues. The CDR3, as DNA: TGCGCCAGCAGCTTTCAGACACCGTGGAAAGAGACCCAGTACTTC. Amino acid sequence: CASSFQTPWKETQYF.

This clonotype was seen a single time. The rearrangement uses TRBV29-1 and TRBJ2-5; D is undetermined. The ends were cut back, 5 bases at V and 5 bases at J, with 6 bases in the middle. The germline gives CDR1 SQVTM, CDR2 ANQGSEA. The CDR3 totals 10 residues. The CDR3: CSVTEETQYF. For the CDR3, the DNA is TGCAGCGTTACCGAGGAGACCCAGTACTTC.

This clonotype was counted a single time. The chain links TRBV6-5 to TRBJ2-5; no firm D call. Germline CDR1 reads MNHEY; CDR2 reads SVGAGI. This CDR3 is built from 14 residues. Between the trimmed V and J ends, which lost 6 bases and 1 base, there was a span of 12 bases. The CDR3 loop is CASRRPGPQETQYF. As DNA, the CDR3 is TGTGCCAGCAGGCGTCCCGGGCCCCAAGAGACCCAGTACTTC.

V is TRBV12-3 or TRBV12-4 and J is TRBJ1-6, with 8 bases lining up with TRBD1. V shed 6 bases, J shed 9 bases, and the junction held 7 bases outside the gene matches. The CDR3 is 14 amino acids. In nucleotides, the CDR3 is TGTGCCAGCAGCTTGGGACAGGTGGCTTCACCCCTCCACTTT. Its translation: CASSLGQVASPLHF.

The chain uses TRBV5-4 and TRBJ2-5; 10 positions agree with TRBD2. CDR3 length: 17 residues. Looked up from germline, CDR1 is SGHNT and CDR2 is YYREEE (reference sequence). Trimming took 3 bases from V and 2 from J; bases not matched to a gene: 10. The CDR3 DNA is TGTGCCAGCAGCTCCGAGGCACTAGCGGGGCCTCAAGAGACCCAGTACTTC. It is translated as CASSSEALAGPQETQYF.

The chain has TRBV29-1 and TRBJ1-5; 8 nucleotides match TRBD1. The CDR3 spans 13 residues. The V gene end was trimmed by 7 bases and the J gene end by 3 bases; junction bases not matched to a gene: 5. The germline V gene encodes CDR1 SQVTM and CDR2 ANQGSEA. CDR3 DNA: TGCAGCGCCGGACAGGGAAACAATCAGCCCCAGCATTTT. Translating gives CSAGQGNNQPQHF.

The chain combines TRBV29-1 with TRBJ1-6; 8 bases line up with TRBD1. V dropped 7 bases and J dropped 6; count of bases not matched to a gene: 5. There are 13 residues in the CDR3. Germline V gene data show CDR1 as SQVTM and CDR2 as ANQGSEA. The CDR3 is CSARTGFNSPLHF. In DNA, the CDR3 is TGCAGCGCCAGGACAGGGTTTAATTCACCCCTCCACTTT.

CDR3 region: CASTLAGAYNEQFF. The CDR3 DNA sequence: TGTGCCAGCACTCTAGCGGGAGCTTACAATGAGCAGTTCTTC. The chain employs TRBV12-3 or TRBV12-4 and TRBJ2-1, with TRBD2 matching over 10 bases. The CDR3 extends over 14 amino acids. The V gene end was trimmed by 7 bases and the J gene end by 4 bases; junction bases not matched to a gene: 4.

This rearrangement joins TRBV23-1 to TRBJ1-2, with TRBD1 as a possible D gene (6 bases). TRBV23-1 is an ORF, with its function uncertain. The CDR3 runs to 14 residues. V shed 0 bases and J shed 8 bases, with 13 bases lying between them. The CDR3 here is CASSQSGGRRGYTF. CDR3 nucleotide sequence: TGCGCCAGCAGTCAATCCGGGGGGCGACGGGGCTACACCTTC.

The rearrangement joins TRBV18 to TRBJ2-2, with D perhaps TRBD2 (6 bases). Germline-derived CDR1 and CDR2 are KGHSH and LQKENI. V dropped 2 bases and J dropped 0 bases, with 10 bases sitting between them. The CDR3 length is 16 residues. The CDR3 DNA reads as TGTGCCAGCTCACCAGGGAGGACCCCGAACACCGGGGAGCTGTTTTTT. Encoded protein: CASSPGRTPNTGELFF. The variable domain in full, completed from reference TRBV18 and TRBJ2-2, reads NAGVMQNPRHLVRRRGQEARLRCSPMKGHSHVYWYRQLPEEGLKFMVYLQKENIIDESGMPKERFSAEFPKEGPSILRIQQVVRGDSAAYFCASSPGRTPNTGELFFGEGSRLTVL.

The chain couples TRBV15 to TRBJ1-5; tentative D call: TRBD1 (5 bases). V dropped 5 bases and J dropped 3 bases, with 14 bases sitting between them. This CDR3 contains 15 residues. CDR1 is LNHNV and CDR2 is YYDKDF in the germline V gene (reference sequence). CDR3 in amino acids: CATSGRTSYNQPQHF. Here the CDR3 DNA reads TGTGCCACCAGCGGCAGGACATCCTACAATCAGCCCCAGCATTTT.

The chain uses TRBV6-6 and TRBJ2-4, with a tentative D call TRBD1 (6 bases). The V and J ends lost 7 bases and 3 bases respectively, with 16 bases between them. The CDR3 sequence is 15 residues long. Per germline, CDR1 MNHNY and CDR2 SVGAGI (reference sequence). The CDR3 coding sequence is TGTGCCAGCACCCCACAGGGTCAAGGCAAAAACATTCAGTACTTC. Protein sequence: CASTPQGQGKNIQYF.

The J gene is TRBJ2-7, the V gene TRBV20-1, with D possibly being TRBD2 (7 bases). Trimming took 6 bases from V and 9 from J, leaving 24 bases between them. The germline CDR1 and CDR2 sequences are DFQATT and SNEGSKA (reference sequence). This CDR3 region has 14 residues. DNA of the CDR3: TGCAGTGCCACAGCCAACAGGGAGGGGATTGGGCAGTACTTC. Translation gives CSATANREGIGQYF.

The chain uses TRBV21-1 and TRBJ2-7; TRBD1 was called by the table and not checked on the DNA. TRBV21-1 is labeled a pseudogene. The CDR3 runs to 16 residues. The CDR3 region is CASSPGRTELPYEQYF. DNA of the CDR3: TGTGCCAGCAGCCCAGGGAGGACAGAACTTCCCTACGAGCAGTACTTC.

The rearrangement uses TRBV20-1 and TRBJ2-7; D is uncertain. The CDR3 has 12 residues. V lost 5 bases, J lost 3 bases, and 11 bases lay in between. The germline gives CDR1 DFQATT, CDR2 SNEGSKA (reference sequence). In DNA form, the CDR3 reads TGCAGTGCTGTGATCAGCGACTACGAGCAGTACTTC. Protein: CSAVISDYEQYF.

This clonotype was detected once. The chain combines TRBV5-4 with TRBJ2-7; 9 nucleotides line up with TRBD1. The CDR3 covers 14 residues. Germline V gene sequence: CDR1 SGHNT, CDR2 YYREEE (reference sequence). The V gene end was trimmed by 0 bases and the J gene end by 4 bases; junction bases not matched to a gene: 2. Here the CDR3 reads CASSLGGTGYEQYF. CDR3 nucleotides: TGTGCCAGCAGCTTGGGAGGGACAGGGTACGAGCAGTACTTC.

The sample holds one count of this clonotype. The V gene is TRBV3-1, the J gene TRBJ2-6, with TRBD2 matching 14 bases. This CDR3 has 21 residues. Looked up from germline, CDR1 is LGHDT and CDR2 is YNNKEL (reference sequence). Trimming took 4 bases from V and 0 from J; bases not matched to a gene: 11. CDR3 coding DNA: TGTGCCAGCAGCCTCCTCTCGATGACTAGCGGGGGGGGCTCTGGGGCCAACGTCCTGACTTTC. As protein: CASSLLSMTSGGGSGANVLTF.

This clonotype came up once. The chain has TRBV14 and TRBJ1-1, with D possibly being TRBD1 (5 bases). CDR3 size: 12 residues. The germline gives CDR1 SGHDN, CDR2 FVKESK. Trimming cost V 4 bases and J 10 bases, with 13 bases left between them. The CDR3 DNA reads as TGTGCCAGCAGCCTAGGGGTTGGGAGAGCTTTCTTT. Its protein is CASSLGVGRAFF.

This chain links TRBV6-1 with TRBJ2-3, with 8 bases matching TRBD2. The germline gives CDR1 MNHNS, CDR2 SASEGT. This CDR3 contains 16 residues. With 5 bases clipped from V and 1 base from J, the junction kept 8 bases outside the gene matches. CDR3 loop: CASSLIAGMGTDTQYF. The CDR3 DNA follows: TGTGCCAGCAGTCTAATAGCGGGGATGGGCACAGATACGCAGTATTTT.

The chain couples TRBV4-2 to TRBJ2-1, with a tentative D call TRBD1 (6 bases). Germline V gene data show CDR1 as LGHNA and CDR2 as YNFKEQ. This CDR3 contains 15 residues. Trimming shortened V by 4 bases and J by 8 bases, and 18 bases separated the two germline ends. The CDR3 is CASSPPGQSRDEQFF. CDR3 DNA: TGTGCCAGCAGCCCGCCGGGACAAAGTAGGGATGAGCAGTTCTTC.

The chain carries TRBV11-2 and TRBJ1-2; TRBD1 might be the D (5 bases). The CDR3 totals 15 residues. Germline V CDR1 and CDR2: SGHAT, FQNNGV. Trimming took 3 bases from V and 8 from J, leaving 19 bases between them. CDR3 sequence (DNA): TGTGCCAGCAGCTTTCTGAGGGGAAAATTATGGGGCTACACCTTC. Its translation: CASSFLRGKLWGYTF.

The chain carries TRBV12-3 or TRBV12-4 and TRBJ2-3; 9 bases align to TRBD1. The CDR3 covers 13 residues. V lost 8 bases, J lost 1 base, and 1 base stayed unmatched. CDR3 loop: CASRQGGTDTQYF. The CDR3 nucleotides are TGTGCCAGCCGACAGGGGGGCACAGATACGCAGTATTTT.

This CDR3 is CASSPRRTENTEAFF. CDR3 bases: TGTGCCAGCTCACCGCGAAGGACAGAGAACACTGAAGCTTTCTTT. V and J are TRBV18 and TRBJ1-1; D possibly corresponds to TRBD1 (6 bases). V was cut by 3 bases and J by 1 base, with 12 bases left in between. This CDR3 comprises 15 residues. CDR1 is KGHSH, CDR2 LQKENI, per germline.